This T cell receptor beta chain derives from a study of blood T cell repertoires in COVID-19. Study-level information: The study drew acute and convalescent COVID-19 samples from the United States, Italy and Spain. The analysed material was cDNA or gDNA that came from T cells, B-cell-depleted T cells, or PBMCs.

While infection was still active, Seattle patients were enrolled and then followed longitudinally. In the original processing: Cell counts per sample came from amplifying reference gene primers. Profiled with immunoSEQ multiplex PCR; TCRdb holds only in-frame clones, not every one. For V, J and clone size, that table is used; D and trimming come from the DNA. This table holds some 350,000 clones, more than 70% found once. This clone occurred once. CDR1 and CDR2 (germline): MNHEY, SMNVEV (reference sequence). CDR3 length: 14 amino acids. The V and J ends lost 6 bases and 8 bases, in that order; junction bases with no gene match: 6.

The TCR was taken from an older woman with COVID-19, enrolled during active disease. The chain has TRBV27 and TRBJ2-3, with 12 bases aligning to TRBD2. The specimen was peripheral blood. CDR3 in DNA: TGTGCCAGCAGCCTACTAGCGGGGGGCGTTACGCAGTATTTT. Its protein product is CASSLLAGGVTQYF.